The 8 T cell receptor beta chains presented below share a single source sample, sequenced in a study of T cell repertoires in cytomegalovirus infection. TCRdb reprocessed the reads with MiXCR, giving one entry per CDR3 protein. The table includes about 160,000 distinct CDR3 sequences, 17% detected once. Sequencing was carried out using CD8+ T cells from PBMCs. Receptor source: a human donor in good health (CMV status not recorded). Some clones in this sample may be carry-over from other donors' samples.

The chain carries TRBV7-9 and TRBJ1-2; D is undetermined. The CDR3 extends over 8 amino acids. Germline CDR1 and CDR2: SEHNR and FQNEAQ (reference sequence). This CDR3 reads CALDGYTF. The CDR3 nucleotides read TGTGCGTTAGATGGCTACACCTTC.

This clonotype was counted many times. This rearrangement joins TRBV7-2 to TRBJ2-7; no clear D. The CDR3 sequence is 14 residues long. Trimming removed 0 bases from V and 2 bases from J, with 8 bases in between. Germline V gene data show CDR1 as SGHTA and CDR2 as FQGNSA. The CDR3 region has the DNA TGTGCCAGCAGCTTAGCGGGAAAGGCCTACGAGCAGTACTTC. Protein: CASSLAGKAYEQYF.

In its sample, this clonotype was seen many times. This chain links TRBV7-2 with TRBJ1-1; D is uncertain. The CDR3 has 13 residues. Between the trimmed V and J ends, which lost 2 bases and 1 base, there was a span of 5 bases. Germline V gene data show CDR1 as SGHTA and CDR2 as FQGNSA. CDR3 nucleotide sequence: TGTGCCAGCAGCTTAAACCGGAACACTGAAGCTTTCTTT. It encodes CASSLNRNTEAFF.

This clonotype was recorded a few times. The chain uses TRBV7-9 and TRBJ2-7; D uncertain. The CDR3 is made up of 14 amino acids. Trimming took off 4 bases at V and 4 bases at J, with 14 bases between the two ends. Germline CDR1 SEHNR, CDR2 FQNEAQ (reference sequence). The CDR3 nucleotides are TGTGCCAGCAGCTCGACCACGGTGGGGTACGAGCAGTACTTC. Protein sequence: CASSSTTVGYEQYF.

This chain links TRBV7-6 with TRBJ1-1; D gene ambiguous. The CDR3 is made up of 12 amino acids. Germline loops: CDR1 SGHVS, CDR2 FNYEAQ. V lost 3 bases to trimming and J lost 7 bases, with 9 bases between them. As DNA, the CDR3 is TGTGCCAGCAGCTTGCCCGGGGATGAAGCTTTCTTT. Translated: CASSLPGDEAFF.

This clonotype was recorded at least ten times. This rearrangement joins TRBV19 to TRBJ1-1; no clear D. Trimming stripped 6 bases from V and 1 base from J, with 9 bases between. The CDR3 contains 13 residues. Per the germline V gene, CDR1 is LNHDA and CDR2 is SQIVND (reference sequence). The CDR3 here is CASSLQENTEAFF. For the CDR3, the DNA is TGTGCCAGTAGCCTACAAGAGAACACTGAAGCTTTCTTT.

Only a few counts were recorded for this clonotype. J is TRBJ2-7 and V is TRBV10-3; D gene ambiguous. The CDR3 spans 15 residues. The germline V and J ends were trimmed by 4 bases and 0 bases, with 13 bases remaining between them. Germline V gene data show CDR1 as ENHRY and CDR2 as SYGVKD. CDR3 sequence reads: CAISVLEPTSYEQYF. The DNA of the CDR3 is TGTGCCATCAGTGTACTGGAGCCTACCTCCTACGAGCAGTACTTC.

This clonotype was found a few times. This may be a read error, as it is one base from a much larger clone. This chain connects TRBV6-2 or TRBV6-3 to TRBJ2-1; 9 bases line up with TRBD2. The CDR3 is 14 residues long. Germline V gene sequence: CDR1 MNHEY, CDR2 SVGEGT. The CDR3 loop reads CASSYGAGGNEQLF. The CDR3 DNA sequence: TGTGCCAGCAGTTATGGAGCGGGGGGCAATGAGCAGTTATTC.